This TCR beta chain emerged from a study of T cell changes during pregnancy in multiple sclerosis. Assay: immunoSEQ multiplex PCR; the TCRdb copy retains only in-frame clones and omits some. The data contain tens of thousands of clones, roughly nine tenths of them singletons. This CDR3 has 16 residues. The germline V gene encodes CDR1 SNHLY and CDR2 FYNNEI. The V end lost 3 bases, the J end lost 0 bases, and 12 bases lay between the germline ends. V gene TRBV2 combines with J gene TRBJ2-1; D ambiguous. The starting material was CD8+ T cells from peripheral blood mononuclear cells, obtained before pregnancy. This sequence was found in a female donor with multiple sclerosis, enrolled in a pregnancy study. CDR3 nucleotide sequence: TGTGCCAGCAGTGACCCTTTAAGGAGCTCCTACAATGAGCAGTTCTTC. Protein sequence: CASSDPLRSSYNEQFF.